A selection of T cell receptor beta chains follows, all from one sample in a study of neurological immune-mediated disorders. TCRdb used MiXCR to reprocess the 5' RACE reads, holding one entry per CDR3 protein. The data hold approximately 90,000 distinct CDR3 sequences, with around 3.3% observed a single time. The sequenced sample consisted of PBMCs. The receptors derive from a woman between 18 and 29 years old with multiple sclerosis. CDR3s include the opening cysteine and the closing phenylalanine or tryptophan. D genes are given only for firm matches. Expanded clones are given a class, and other clones once, few, many or no size at all.

clone_size | j_call | d_call | v_call | cdr3_nt | cdr3_aa
many | TRBJ2-7 | . | TRBV7-6 | TGTGCCAGCAGCTTAGCGGCCGGGAACGAGCAGTACTTC | CASSLAAGNEQYF
many | TRBJ1-1 | . | TRBV20-1 | TGCAGTGCTAGAGTTGGGGGAAACACTGAAGCTTTCTTT | CSARVGGNTEAFF
. | TRBJ1-5 | . | TRBV6-4 | TGTGCCAGCAGTGAAAGGGTGGGCAATCAGCCCCAGCATTTT | CASSERVGNQPQHF
many | TRBJ2-7 | . | TRBV5-1 | TGCGCCAGCAGCTCGCCCGGAAGCTCCTACGAGCAGTACTTC | CASSSPGSSYEQYF
many | TRBJ1-6 | . | TRBV21-1 | TGTGCCAGCAGCGGTCGGGGGGGCTCCTATAATTCACCCCTCCACTTT | CASSGRGGSYNSPLHF
many | TRBJ2-2 | . | TRBV12-3/TRBV12-4 | TGTGCCAGCAGTCCCTACCACAGGAGAGGCACCGGGGAGCTGTTTTTT | CASSPYHRRGTGELFF
many | TRBJ2-7 | . | TRBV7-9 | TGTGCCAGCAATCCAGTTCGGCTTTCTGCCTACGAGCAGTACTTC | CASNPVRLSAYEQYF
. | TRBJ2-5 | TRBD2 | TRBV6-6 | TGTGCCAGCATCTCTGGGACTAGCGGAAAAGAGACCCAGTACTTC | CASISGTSGKETQYF
many | TRBJ1-2 | TRBD1 | TRBV28 | TGTGCCAGCGGACAGGTAGCCCCGAATGTATATGGCTACACCTTC | CASGQVAPNVYGYTF
. | TRBJ1-6 | . | TRBV5-1 | TGCGCCAGCAGCTCATCGTGGGGGGGGTCACCCCTCCACTTT | CASSSSWGGSPLHF
many | TRBJ2-1 | . | TRBV10-3 | TGTGCCATCAGTGAGTCTAATCGGGCTGGTGAGCAGTTCTTC | CAISESNRAGEQFF
many | TRBJ2-3 | TRBD2 | TRBV20-1 | TGCAGTGCCGCGGGACTAGCGGGGGGGCTGCTCTCTACGCAGTATTTT | CSAAGLAGGLLSTQYF
many | TRBJ1-4 | . | TRBV7-9 | TGTGCCAGCAGCTCAACGACGGGTGAAAAACTGTTTTTT | CASSSTTGEKLFF
many | TRBJ1-1 | TRBD1 | TRBV7-2 | TGTGCCAGCAGCTTAGACAGGGGGAACACTGAAGCTTTCTTT | CASSLDRGNTEAFF
many | TRBJ2-3 | TRBD1 | TRBV10-3 | TGTGCCATCAGTGAGTCGACCGGGACAGGGATGACAGATACGCAGTATTTT | CAISESTGTGMTDTQYF
many | TRBJ2-7 | . | TRBV7-2 | TGTGCCAGCAGCGTGAGCGGAATAGGAGGGAAAGAGCAGTACTTC | CASSVSGIGGKEQYF
few | TRBJ1-1 | . | TRBV5-1 | TGCGCCAGCAGCTTAACGTCAGGGGTAACTGAAGCTTTCTTT | CASSLTSGVTEAFF
many | TRBJ2-1 | TRBD2 | TRBV18 | TGTGCCAGCTCACCGACGGGACTAGCGGGGTACTACAATGAGCAGTTCTTC | CASSPTGLAGYYNEQFF
many | TRBJ2-3 | TRBD2 | TRBV7-2 | TGTGCCAGCAGCGCCAGACTAGCGGGGGCAGATACGCAGTATTTT | CASSARLAGADTQYF
few | TRBJ2-7 | TRBD2 | TRBV7-2 | TGTGCCAGCAGCTTTCTAGCGGGAGACTACGAGCAGTACTTC | CASSFLAGDYEQYF
many | TRBJ2-7 | TRBD2 | TRBV7-2 | TGTGCCAGCAGCTTAGACGGGGACTATGCCTACGAGCAGTACTTC | CASSLDGDYAYEQYF
many | TRBJ1-2 | . | TRBV6-6 | TGTGCCAGCAGTCCCCGGACAGCTAACTATGGCTACACCTTC | CASSPRTANYGYTF
many | TRBJ2-7 | . | TRBV7-9 | TGTGCCAGCAGCCGCGGATCAGTGGTTCCCGAGCAGTACTTC | CASSRGSVVPEQYF
many | TRBJ2-3 | . | TRBV11-2 | TGTGCCAGCAGCTACGGGACAGATACGCAGTATTTT | CASSYGTDTQYF